Below are 13 T cell receptor beta chains sequenced from a single sample in a study of vaccination and CD4 T cells after COVID-19. Their specific antigens are unknown. Cultured CD4+ T-cell DNA underwent Oncomine TCR Beta short-read sequencing. TCRdb re-derived calls from the PCR reads in MiXCR, one entry per CDR3 protein. The sample holds about 7,100 distinct CDR3 sequences, 66% seen once. Sample treatment: roughly nine-day PBMC culture with coronavirus spike peptide pools or control peptides (ViraFEST assay). Sequencing was carried out using CD4+ T cells from blood, cultured in vitro. Receptors originate from a human donor who had recovered from COVID-19.

This clonotype was detected once. This chain connects TRBV2 to TRBJ1-4, with D tentatively TRBD1 (6 bases). Per germline, CDR1 SNHLY and CDR2 FYNNEI. The CDR3 runs to 14 residues. Trimming removed 6 bases at V and 3 bases at J, with 11 bases between. The CDR3 loop is CASSPGVPNEKLFF. DNA for the CDR3: TGTGCCAGCAGCCCAGGGGTTCCTAATGAAAAACTGTTTTTT.

The genes are TRBV6-1 and TRBJ1-1; no clear D gene. The CDR3 runs 16 residues. Trimming removed 6 bases from V and 1 base from J, with 18 bases in between. Germline assignment: CDR1 MNHNS and CDR2 SASEGT. CDR3 amino acids: CASRQRSSPQNTEAFF. The DNA of the CDR3 is TGTGCCAGCAGACAACGCTCGTCACCGCAGAACACTGAAGCTTTCTTT.

The rearrangement joins TRBV7-2 to TRBJ2-7, with D possibly TRBD2 on 5 matching bases. CDR1 is SGHTA, CDR2 FQGNSA, per germline. Between the trimmed V and J ends, which lost 0 bases and 2 bases, there was a span of 11 bases. This CDR3 has 15 residues. CDR3 nucleotides: TGTGCCAGCAGCTTAGCGGGAGACGGAGCCTACGAGCAGTACTTC. Amino acids: CASSLAGDGAYEQYF.

J is TRBJ2-7 and V is TRBV28; 7 nucleotides align to TRBD2. CDR3 size: 15 residues. Germline V gives CDR1 MDHEN, CDR2 SYDVKM. After removal of 5 bases from V and 1 base from J, the junction contained 8 bases not matched to a gene. CDR3 coding DNA: TGTGCCAGCAGTCCGGACCGGGACTATTCCTACGAGCAGTACTTC. Protein product: CASSPDRDYSYEQYF.

The genes are TRBV9 and TRBJ2-5; D may correspond to TRBD1 or TRBD2 (6 bases each). V was cut by 0 bases and J by 5 bases, with 17 bases left in between. This CDR3 spans 16 amino acids. The germline CDR1 and CDR2 sequences are SGDLS and YYNGEE. In DNA, the CDR3 is TGTGCCAGCAGCGTAGATCCCTCCGGGGGCGGGGAGACCCAGTACTTC. It yields the protein CASSVDPSGGGETQYF.

This clonotype was seen just once. The gene calls are TRBV27 and TRBJ2-5, with 9 nucleotides matching TRBD2. The V gene end was trimmed by 2 bases and the J gene end by 5 bases; junction bases not matched to a gene: 3. Per the germline V gene, CDR1 is MNHEY and CDR2 is SMNVEV (reference sequence). The CDR3 is made up of 14 amino acids. This chain's CDR3 is CASSLRLAGETQYF. The DNA for the CDR3 is TGTGCCAGCAGTTTACGGCTAGCGGGGGAGACCCAGTACTTC.

The CDR3: CATSRDLGGREQYF. The CDR3 nucleotides read TGTGCCACCAGCAGAGATCTAGGAGGCCGCGAGCAGTACTTC. The V and J genes are TRBV15 and TRBJ2-7; D is possibly TRBD2 (5 bases). Germline CDR1 is LNHNV and CDR2 is YYDKDF (reference sequence). Trimming stripped 0 bases from V and 6 bases from J, with 12 bases between. This CDR3 contains 14 residues.

This clonotype was seen once. The rearrangement uses TRBV24-1 and TRBJ2-2; D perhaps matches TRBD2 (6 bases). The CDR3 has 16 residues. Trimming removed 3 bases from V and 5 bases from J, with 15 bases in between. Looked up from germline, CDR1 is KGHDR and CDR2 is SFDVKD. CDR3 bases: TGTGCCACCAGTGATCCCCGCGGGACCGGGACCGGGGAGCTGTTTTTT. Protein sequence: CATSDPRGTGTGELFF.

V and J are TRBV20-1 and TRBJ2-3, with 7 bases aligning to TRBD1. The trim removed 3 bases at V and 1 base at J, leaving 7 bases unmatched. Germline loops: CDR1 DFQATT, CDR2 SNEGSKA (reference sequence). CDR3 size: 15 residues. This CDR3 is CSASYEGAGTDTQYF. Written as DNA, the CDR3 is TGCAGTGCTAGTTATGAGGGGGCGGGCACAGATACGCAGTATTTT.

The chain couples TRBV7-2 to TRBJ2-7; 10 bases align to TRBD2. The CDR3 runs 14 residues. V was pared by 4 bases and J by 6 bases, with 6 bases of the junction left unmatched. The germline V gene encodes CDR1 SGHTA and CDR2 FQGNSA. CDR3: CASSSASGSGEQYF. In DNA form, the CDR3 reads TGTGCCAGCAGCTCAGCTAGCGGGAGCGGCGAGCAGTACTTC.

This clonotype was detected only a few times. This chain uses TRBV5-4 with TRBJ2-7; 7 bases map to TRBD2. J gave up 3 bases and V 4 bases, and 7 bases lay outside the gene matches. This CDR3 region has 14 residues. Germline V gene data show CDR1 as SGHNT and CDR2 as YYREEE (reference sequence). In nucleotides, the CDR3 is TGTGCCAGCAGCCCCGCCGGGACTAACTACGAGCAGTACTTC. Translation gives CASSPAGTNYEQYF. Drawing the rest from reference TRBV5-4 and TRBJ2-7, the complete variable domain is ETGVTQSPTHLIKTRGQQVTLRCSSQSGHNTVSWYQQALGQGPQFIFQYYREEENGRGNFPPRFSGLQFPNYSSELNVNALELDDSALYLCASSPAGTNYEQYFGPGTRLTVT.

This clonotype was recorded a few times. The J gene is TRBJ1-1, the V gene TRBV7-6; 9 bases agree with TRBD1. Germline-derived CDR1 and CDR2 are SGHVS and FNYEAQ. Losses at the gene ends were 5 bases for V and 6 bases for J; bases not matched to a gene: 7. The CDR3 has 14 amino acids. As DNA, the CDR3 is TGTGCCAGCAGCAAGAGGGACAGGGCAGCTGAAGCTTTCTTT. Its translation: CASSKRDRAAEAFF.

V is TRBV18 and J is TRBJ1-1; 8 bases fit TRBD1. The germline V gene encodes CDR1 KGHSH and CDR2 LQKENI. J gave up 11 bases and V 6 bases, and 11 bases lay outside the gene matches. The CDR3 spans 13 residues. CDR3 residues: CASSQQDREVAFF. The CDR3 DNA sequence: TGTGCCAGCTCCCAACAGGACAGGGAGGTTGCTTTCTTT. Full variable domain (missing parts from reference TRBV18 and TRBJ1-1): NAGVMQNPRHLVRRRGQEARLRCSPMKGHSHVYWYRQLPEEGLKFMVYLQKENIIDESGMPKERFSAEFPKEGPSILRIQQVVRGDSAAYFCASSQQDREVAFFGQGTRLTVV.